One and the same sample provided the 21 T cell receptor beta chains below, sequenced in a study of cytomegalovirus exposure and HLA in healthy donors. PCR involved 60 Vbeta and 13 Jbeta primers. TCRdb's table, derived via immunoSEQ multiplex PCR, lists solely in-frame clones and lacks some. Of some 140,000 clones in the sample, 79% were seen once. Sequencing used PBMCs. The source is a female donor in good health and CMV-seronegative.

V usage is TRBV30 and J usage is TRBJ2-7; tentative D call: TRBD1 (6 bases). CDR3 length: 11 residues. Germline lookup yields CDR1 GTSNPN and CDR2 SVGIG (reference sequence). V was shortened by 1 base and J by 5 bases, with 6 bases between the two germline ends. CDR3 sequence reads: CAWSGGHEQYF. For the CDR3, the DNA is TGTGCCTGGAGTGGGGGGCACGAGCAGTACTTC.

This clone was seen only a few times. The chain couples TRBV2 to TRBJ2-3, with TRBD2 identical over 8 bases. The V gene's germline CDR1 is SNHLY and CDR2 FYNNEI. Germline trimming cut 6 bases from V and 5 bases from J; bases unmatched to any gene: 10. The CDR3 has 15 residues. This CDR3 reads CASSRLASNVDTQYF. The CDR3, as DNA: TGTGCCAGCAGCCGACTAGCGAGTAATGTAGATACGCAGTATTTT.

This clone was observed many times. The chain links TRBV7-3 to TRBJ1-1, with D uncertain. The length of the CDR3 is 13 residues. Germline CDR1 is SGHTA and CDR2 is FQGTGA. V was clipped by 2 bases and J by 7 bases, with 11 bases between them. CDR3 sequence reads: CASSLFGRSEAFF. The CDR3 DNA reads as TGTGCCAGCAGCTTATTCGGTAGAAGTGAAGCTTTCTTT.

The chain carries TRBV6-5 and TRBJ2-7; TRBD1 agrees at 7 bases. Per the germline V gene, CDR1 is MNHEY and CDR2 is SVGAGI. The CDR3 contains 14 residues. Losses at the gene ends were 4 bases for V and 4 bases for J; bases not matched to a gene: 7. The CDR3 coding sequence is TGTGCCAGCAGTTCCCGGGACAGCTGGTACGAGCAGTACTTC. It encodes CASSSRDSWYEQYF.

The rearrangement joins TRBV7-6 to TRBJ2-3; D gene unclear. The germline gives CDR1 SGHVS, CDR2 FNYEAQ. The CDR3 consists of 13 residues. Trimming took 2 bases from V and 2 from J, leaving 5 bases between them. The CDR3 is CASSLLVTDTQYF. The CDR3 coding sequence is TGTGCCAGCAGCTTACTCGTCACAGATACGCAGTATTTT. The entire variable domain, with the rest obtained from reference TRBV7-6 and TRBJ2-3, is as follows: GAGVSQSPRYKVTKRGQDVALRCDPISGHVSLYWYRQALGQGPEFLTYFNYEAQQDKSGLPNDRFSAERPEGSISTLTIQRTEQRDSAMYRCASSLLVTDTQYFGPGTRLTVL.

The chain employs TRBV6-5 and TRBJ2-7; D perhaps matches TRBD2 (5 bases). The CDR3 is 13 residues long. Trimming removed 7 bases at V and 2 bases at J, with 12 bases between. From germline, CDR1 is MNHEY and CDR2 SVGAGI. CDR3 coding DNA: TGTGCCAGCATTGGGGAGACGCCCTACGAGCAGTACTTC. Its protein product is CASIGETPYEQYF.

This chain uses TRBV5-4 with TRBJ2-3; D is unclear. Germline CDR1 reads SGHNT; CDR2 reads YYREEE (reference sequence). Trimming took 4 bases from V and 2 from J, leaving 26 bases between them. The CDR3 extends over 19 amino acids. This CDR3 reads CASSPLPLRARRDTDTQYF. In nucleotides, the CDR3 is TGTGCCAGCAGCCCCCTCCCCCTCCGCGCTAGACGAGACACAGATACGCAGTATTTT.

V and J are TRBV7-3 and TRBJ2-3; 10 bases agree with TRBD2. Germline V gene data show CDR1 as SGHTA and CDR2 as FQGTGA. V was clipped by 2 bases and J by 6 bases; unmatched bases: 8. This CDR3 spans 16 amino acids. The CDR3 DNA sequence: TGTGCCAGCAGCTTATTAGCGGGGGGCCGAGGGGATACGCAGTATTTT. Amino acids: CASSLLAGGRGDTQYF.

V gene TRBV10-2 combines with J gene TRBJ2-7; 11 bases are a match to TRBD2. Germline V gene data show CDR1 as WSHSY and CDR2 as SAAADI. The CDR3 is made up of 15 amino acids. The junction had 4 bases not matched to a gene; V was cut back by 4 bases and J by 2 bases. CDR3 residues: CASSGGTSGTYEQYF. The CDR3 coding sequence is TGCGCCAGCAGTGGCGGGACTAGCGGCACCTACGAGCAGTACTTC.

This chain connects TRBV2 to TRBJ2-1; 8 positions match TRBD2. Germline V CDR1 and CDR2: SNHLY, FYNNEI. The CDR3 loop spans 13 amino acids. V was pared by 5 bases and J by 3 bases, with 0 bases of the junction left unmatched. The CDR3 is CASSSGSYNEQFF. In DNA, the CDR3 is TGTGCCAGCAGTAGCGGGAGCTACAATGAGCAGTTCTTC.

The CDR3 protein is CASSTGRITGELFF. CDR3 nucleotides: TGTGCCAGCAGCACAGGACGGATCACCGGGGAGCTGTTTTTT. The chain joins TRBV9 to TRBJ2-2; a possible D gene is TRBD1 (5 bases). V lost 4 bases to trimming and J lost 4 bases, with 11 bases between them. Germline loops: CDR1 SGDLS, CDR2 YYNGEE. This CDR3 is built from 14 residues.

The V gene is TRBV7-9, the J gene TRBJ2-7, with D tentatively TRBD2 (6 bases). The V gene lost 5 bases and the J gene lost 4 bases, with 21 bases spanning the gap. CDR3 length: 16 residues. The germline CDR1 and CDR2 sequences are SEHNR and FQNEAQ (reference sequence). CDR3 amino acids: CASSASLLEGGYEQYF. DNA for the CDR3: TGTGCCAGCAGCGCAAGCCTCCTTGAGGGAGGATACGAGCAGTACTTC.

This sequence joins TRBV9 and TRBJ1-2, with 7 bases aligning to TRBD1. The CDR3 length is 15 residues. V trimming: 3 bases; J trimming: 0 bases; junction bases outside the gene matches: 5. The germline V gene has CDR1 SGDLS and CDR2 YYNGEE. CDR3 DNA sequence: TGTGCCAGCAGCGCAGGGGGGACAGCTAACTATGGCTACACCTTC. This translates into CASSAGGTANYGYTF.

The chain is built from TRBV13 and TRBJ1-2; 8 bases match TRBD1. The CDR3 spans 16 residues. Germline V gene lookup returns CDR1 PRHDT and CDR2 FYEKMQ (reference sequence). The V gene end was trimmed by 5 bases and the J gene end by 1 base; junction bases not matched to a gene: 9. For the CDR3, the DNA is TGTGCCAGCAGCCTGGCCAACGGACAGGGTAACTATGGCTACACCTTC. It encodes CASSLANGQGNYGYTF.

This chain uses TRBV7-2 with TRBJ2-7; perhaps TRBD2 as D (6 bases). The CDR3 extends over 15 amino acids. Between the trimmed V and J ends, which lost 2 bases and 0 bases, there was a span of 11 bases. Germline CDR1 is SGHTA and CDR2 is FQGNSA. CDR3 coding DNA: TGTGCCAGCAGCTTAAGGTTCGGGAGCTCCTACGAGCAGTACTTC. This codes for CASSLRFGSSYEQYF.

J is TRBJ2-2 and V is TRBV27; D gene unclear. Trimming stripped 3 bases from V and 5 bases from J, with 7 bases between. Germline CDR1 reads MNHEY; CDR2 reads SMNVEV (reference sequence). The CDR3 contains 13 residues. CDR3: CASSFVRTGELFF. DNA for the CDR3: TGTGCCAGCAGTTTCGTCCGGACCGGGGAGCTGTTTTTT.

The rearrangement joins TRBV29-1 to TRBJ2-1; 12 bases agree with TRBD2. Germline loops: CDR1 SQVTM, CDR2 ANQGSEA. With V trimmed by 3 bases and J by 4 bases, 4 bases remained unmatched. The CDR3 is 15 residues long. CDR3 nucleotide sequence: TGCAGCGTTGAGCCTAGCGGGAGGGGGTACAATGAGCAGTTCTTC. Translating gives CSVEPSGRGYNEQFF.

In this sample, this clone turned up once. The gene calls are TRBV10-1 and TRBJ2-7; TRBD1 might be the D (6 bases). The CDR3 sequence is 14 residues long. Per germline, CDR1 WNHNN and CDR2 SYGVQD (reference sequence). Trimming stripped 4 bases from V and 1 base from J, with 11 bases between. The CDR3 spells CASSAVRGSYEQYF. CDR3 nucleotide sequence: TGCGCCAGCAGTGCGGTCAGGGGATCCTACGAGCAGTACTTC.

CDR3 region: CASTQSGGNQETQYF. The CDR3 bases are TGTGCCAGCACCCAGAGTGGGGGGAACCAAGAGACCCAGTACTTC. The V and J genes are TRBV9 and TRBJ2-5; D possibly corresponds to TRBD2 (6 bases). The V gene's germline CDR1 is SGDLS and CDR2 YYNGEE. CDR3 size: 15 residues. The V gene lost 6 bases and the J gene lost 0 bases, with 15 bases spanning the gap. The full variable domain, completed using reference TRBV9 and TRBJ2-5, is DSGVTQTPKHLITATGQRVTLRCSPRSGDLSVYWYQQSLDQGLQFLIQYYNGEERAKGNILERFSAQQFPDLHSELNLSSLELGDSALYFCASTQSGGNQETQYFGPGTRLLVL.

CDR3 residues: CASRAQTGLANEKLFF. CDR3 sequence (DNA): TGTGCCAGCAGAGCGCAAACAGGGCTAGCTAATGAAAAACTGTTTTTT. The chain uses TRBV28 and TRBJ1-4; D is possibly TRBD1 (6 bases). Per germline, CDR1 MDHEN and CDR2 SYDVKM. The CDR3 length is 16 residues. Trimming pared 6 bases from V and 3 bases from J, leaving 17 bases between.

The rearrangement joins TRBV5-6 to TRBJ2-4, with TRBD1 identical over 8 bases. The CDR3 runs to 15 residues. CDR1 SGHDT and CDR2 YYEEEE come from the germline V gene. After removal of 0 bases from V and 6 bases from J, the junction contained 5 bases not matched to a gene. The CDR3 DNA reads TGTGCCAGCAGCTTGGGAGGGACAGGATCAAACATTCAGTACTTC. It yields the protein CASSLGGTGSNIQYF.